One and the same sample provided the 9 T cell receptor beta chains below, sequenced in a study of cytomegalovirus exposure and HLA in healthy donors. Vbeta (60) and Jbeta (13) primers were used in the PCR. Method: immunoSEQ multiplex PCR; TCRdb's copy keeps in-frame clones and lacks some. The sample yields hundreds of thousands of clones, just over 75% seen once. Sequencing input: PBMCs. All receptors come from a man aged 18 to 35 in good health and CMV-seronegative.

The chain has TRBV5-1 and TRBJ1-5; 9 nucleotides match TRBD1. V was clipped by 4 bases and J by 7 bases; unmatched bases: 9. The CDR3 runs to 15 residues. In germline, CDR1 is SGHRS, CDR2 YFSETQ. The CDR3 DNA follows: TGCGCCAGCAGCCCTGGACAGGGGAAGGAACAGCCCCAGCATTTT. It specifies CASSPGQGKEQPQHF. Full variable domain (outside the CDR3, taken from reference TRBV5-1 and TRBJ1-5): KAGVTQTPRYLIKTRGQQVTLSCSPISGHRSVSWYQQTPGQGLQFLFEYFSETQRNKGNFPGRFSGRQFSNSRSEMNVSTLELGDSALYLCASSPGQGKEQPQHFGDGTRLSIL.

The chain has TRBV11-1 and TRBJ2-7; the D gene is possibly TRBD2 (7 bases). Germline V gene data show CDR1 as SGHAT and CDR2 as FQDESV (reference sequence). V was pared by 6 bases and J by 2 bases, with 20 bases between. CDR3 length equals 16 residues. Here the CDR3 reads CASSLRRGPSTYEQYF. In nucleotides, the CDR3 is TGTGCCAGCAGTCTACGGCGGGGGCCCTCGACCTACGAGCAGTACTTC.

This clone has just a few counts. The chain couples TRBV27 to TRBJ1-6, with 7 bases aligning to TRBD1. The V segment lost 11 bases and the J segment 6 bases; nucleotides outside the gene matches: 4. The CDR3 loop spans 12 amino acids. CDR1 is MNHEY and CDR2 is SMNVEV in the germline V gene (reference sequence). CDR3 residues: CASRDSNSPLHF. The CDR3 DNA reads as TGTGCCTCCCGGGACAGTAATTCACCCCTCCACTTT.

This chain connects TRBV9 to TRBJ1-5, with 8 bases matching TRBD1. The ends lost 0 bases at V and 2 bases at J; junction bases unmatched: 4. Looked up from germline, CDR1 is SGDLS and CDR2 is YYNGEE. CDR3 size: 16 residues. The CDR3 reads CASSVAGQGGNQPQHF. The CDR3 bases are TGTGCCAGCAGCGTAGCTGGACAGGGCGGCAATCAGCCCCAGCATTTT.

The sample holds a few counts of this clone. The chain couples TRBV5-1 to TRBJ2-1; 13 nucleotides line up with TRBD2. This CDR3 is 14 amino acids long. In germline, CDR1 is SGHRS, CDR2 YFSETQ. V lost 7 bases, J lost 7 bases, and 5 bases stayed unmatched. The CDR3: CASGLAGVPNEQFF. DNA for the CDR3: TGCGCCAGCGGACTAGCGGGAGTCCCTAATGAGCAGTTCTTC.

The chain links TRBV6-1 to TRBJ1-2; D remains unclear. There are 14 residues in the CDR3. V was cut by 4 bases and J by 4 bases, with 13 bases left in between. In germline, CDR1 is MNHNS, CDR2 SASEGT. The chain's CDR3 is CASSAQTAVYGYTF. In nucleotides, the CDR3 is TGTGCCAGCAGTGCCCAGACGGCGGTCTATGGCTACACCTTC.

The gene calls are TRBV30 and TRBJ2-1; TRBD2 might be the D (5 bases). This CDR3 is built from 14 residues. Germline-derived CDR1 and CDR2 are GTSNPN and SVGIG (reference sequence). V lost 5 bases and J lost 2, with 13 bases in between. Written as DNA, the CDR3 is TGTGCCTGGGCCCGGGGTGGCGCCTACAATGAGCAGTTCTTC. It translates to CAWARGGAYNEQFF.

V and J are TRBV5-1 and TRBJ2-1, with TRBD2 identical over 10 bases. After removal of 4 bases from V and 9 bases from J, the junction contained 10 bases not matched to a gene. This CDR3 spans 15 amino acids. The V gene's germline CDR1 is SGHRS and CDR2 YFSETQ. CDR3 coding DNA: TGCGCCAGCAGCGCCGCGCTAGCGGGAGAACGTGAGCAGTTCTTC. It translates to CASSAALAGEREQFF. The whole variable domain, filled in from reference TRBV5-1 and TRBJ2-1, reads KAGVTQTPRYLIKTRGQQVTLSCSPISGHRSVSWYQQTPGQGLQFLFEYFSETQRNKGNFPGRFSGRQFSNSRSEMNVSTLELGDSALYLCASSAALAGEREQFFGPGTRLTVL.

This clone was recorded a few times. This rearrangement joins TRBV18 to TRBJ1-1, with unresolved D. From germline, CDR1 is KGHSH and CDR2 LQKENI. This CDR3 is built from 13 residues. Trimming left V 7 bases short and J 4 bases short, with 13 bases between. The CDR3 DNA reads TGTGCCAGCTACGAGGGTACCGTCACTGAAGCTTTCTTT. Residues: CASYEGTVTEAFF.